One sample yielded the 29 T cell receptor beta chains listed below, sequenced in a study of T cell clonality in common variable immunodeficiency. The repertoire was sequenced with immunoSEQ multiplex PCR; TCRdb's copy has only in-frame clones and lacks some. Recorded here are fewer than 75,000 clones, none singletons. Sequenced input: peripheral blood mononuclear cells. These receptors were taken from a person aged 18-70 years in good health.

This clone has only a few counts. With the read ending 3 residues before the CDR3 end, the germline J gene is used to fill in that end. The rearrangement uses TRBV7-9 and TRBJ2-2; D not certain. CDR3 length: 13 amino acids. The V gene's germline CDR1 is SEHNR and CDR2 FQNEAQ (reference sequence). V was cut by 8 bases and J by 3 bases, with 10 bases left in between. Partial CDR3 DNA: TGTGCCAGCTCGTTCCTCTACACCGGGGAG. It encodes CASSFLYTGE. The full-length CDR3 reads as CASSFLYTGELFF.

This clone was counted ten times or more. The CDR3 extends 3 residues past the end of the read, so its final part is completed from the germline J gene. The V and J genes are TRBV12-3 or TRBV12-4 and TRBJ2-2; D uncertain. The CDR3 consists of 14 residues. V was shortened by 3 bases and J by 1 base, with 6 bases between the two germline ends. CDR3 DNA (partial): TGTGCCAGCAGTTTCGTTAGGAACACCGGGGAG. Amino acids: CASSFVRNTGE. The full CDR3 is CASSFVRNTGELFF.

As regards this clone: The read ends 3 residues early relative to the CDR3; the germline J gene fills the gap. The J gene is TRBJ1-1, the V gene TRBV7-9; weak D call: TRBD1 (5 bases). There are 11 residues in the CDR3. Germline V gene data show CDR1 as SEHNR and CDR2 as FQNEAQ (reference sequence). The sequenced CDR3 bases are TGTGCCAGCAGGTCCCGGGACTCA. Its translation is CASRSRDS. The complete CDR3 reads CASRSRDSAFF.

This clone was detected many times. From the germline J gene comes the end of the CDR3, since the read stops 3 residues before it. The chain links TRBV11-2 to TRBJ2-1; unclear D gene. The germline gives CDR1 SGHAT, CDR2 FQNNGV. The CDR3 covers 14 residues. The V end was cut by 0 bases, the J end by 9 bases, with 12 bases between. Partial CDR3 DNA: TGTGCCAGCAGCTTAGAATCTTCCCGTAGTGAG. As protein: CASSLESSRSE. The whole CDR3 is CASSLESSRSEQFF.

This clone occurred many times. The CDR3 end falls 3 residues outside the read, so it is completed with the germline J gene. This chain uses TRBV7-2 with TRBJ2-3; D is undetermined. Germline CDR1 SGHTA, CDR2 FQGNSA. With 0 bases removed from V and 2 bases from J, the gap between germline ends came to 9 bases. The CDR3 extends over 15 amino acids. CDR3 DNA, as far as it was read: TGTGCCAGCAGCTTAGCAGCAGGTTACACAGATACG. This sequence encodes CASSLAAGYTDT. The CDR3 reads in full as CASSLAAGYTDTQYF.

This clone was observed many times. The CDR3 end is not reached by the read, which stops 3 residues before it; the germline J gene fills it in. The chain combines TRBV2 with TRBJ2-1, with 9 bases identical to TRBD2. Germline V gene lookup returns CDR1 SNHLY and CDR2 FYNNEI. V was clipped by 8 bases and J by 7 bases; unmatched bases: 9. This CDR3 has 14 residues. The sequenced CDR3 bases are TGTGCCAGCGGGGAGCGGGGGGAAAGGAATGAG. Protein sequence: CASGERGERNE. The whole CDR3 region reads CASGERGERNEQFF.

This clone was observed at least ten times. The CDR3 extends 3 residues past the end of the read, so its final part is completed from the germline J gene. This chain uses TRBV7-3 with TRBJ2-7, with 7 nucleotides matching TRBD2. From germline, CDR1 is SGHTA and CDR2 FQGTGA. V lost 3 bases and J lost 3; bases outside the gene matches: 5. This CDR3 has 14 amino acids. CDR3 DNA, as far as it was read: TGTGCCAGCAGCTTCTACCCGGGGGGCTACGAG. Its translation is CASSFYPGGYE. The complete CDR3 sequence is CASSFYPGGYEQYF.

This clone came up many times. The CDR3 end is not reached by the read, which stops 3 residues before it; the germline J gene fills it in. The chain carries TRBV7-3 and TRBJ2-1, with D maybe TRBD1 (5 bases). V gave up 5 bases and J gave up 7 bases, with 9 bases separating them. The germline gives CDR1 SGHTA, CDR2 FQGTGA. The CDR3 loop spans 12 amino acids. Here the CDR3 reads CASSTRGNEQFF. CDR3 DNA (partial): TGTGCCAGCAGCACAAGGGGAAATGAG. The full variable domain, completed using reference TRBV7-3 and TRBJ2-1, is GAGVSQTPSNKVTEKGKYVELRCDPISGHTALYWYRQSLGQGPEFLIYFQGTGAADDSGLPNDRFFAVRPEGSVSTLKIQRTERGDSAVYLCASSTRGNEQFFGPGTRLTVL.

This clone was seen at least ten times. The read ends 3 residues early relative to the CDR3; the germline J gene fills the gap. The chain combines TRBV2 with TRBJ1-4; D unresolved. CDR3 size: 14 residues. Trimming pared 6 bases from V and 0 bases from J, leaving 8 bases between. CDR1 and CDR2 (germline): SNHLY, FYNNEI. CDR3 sequence reads: CASSLSTTNEKLFF. CDR3 bases read: TGTGCCAGCAGCCTATCCACAACTAATGAAAAA.

This clone was detected ten times or more. Sequencing ends 3 residues short of the CDR3 end; the germline J gene provides the rest. V is TRBV5-4 and J is TRBJ1-1; D remains unclear. Trimming pared 7 bases from V and 3 bases from J, leaving 13 bases between. CDR1 is SGHNT, CDR2 YYREEE, per germline (reference sequence). This CDR3 contains 13 residues. The CDR3 bases that were read are TGTGCCAGCTCTAGACCCCCCGACACTGAA. As protein: CASSRPPDTE. The CDR3 in its entirety is CASSRPPDTEAFF.

This clone has a handful of counts. With the read ending 3 residues before the CDR3 end, the germline J gene is used to fill in that end. This sequence joins TRBV18 and TRBJ2-1; TRBD2 matches 9 bases. Germline lookup yields CDR1 KGHSH and CDR2 LQKENI. The V and J ends lost 3 bases and 6 bases, in that order; junction bases with no gene match: 3. CDR3 length: 14 amino acids. The CDR3: CASSPAGGSNEQFF. CDR3 DNA (partial): TGTGCCAGCTCACCGGCGGGAGGGTCCAATGAG.

This clone occurred many times. The CDR3 goes on 3 residues after the read ends, and that part is filled in from the germline J gene. The genes are TRBV5-1 and TRBJ2-1, with a tentative D call TRBD1 (6 bases). In germline, CDR1 is SGHRS, CDR2 YFSETQ. V was clipped by 4 bases and J by 4 bases, with 15 bases between them. This CDR3 has 15 residues. Here the CDR3 reads CASSPSTGSYNEQFF. CDR3 DNA, as far as it was read: TGCGCCAGCAGCCCGAGCACAGGGAGTTACAATGAG. Filled out from reference TRBV5-1 and TRBJ2-1, the complete variable domain reads KAGVTQTPRYLIKTRGQQVTLSCSPISGHRSVSWYQQTPGQGLQFLFEYFSETQRNKGNFPGRFSGRQFSNSRSEMNVSTLELGDSALYLCASSPSTGSYNEQFFGPGTRLTVL.

This clone showed up many times. The CDR3 end lies 3 residues beyond the end of the read and is filled in from the germline J gene. The chain is built from TRBV19 and TRBJ2-3, with 7 positions matching TRBD1. The length of the CDR3 is 14 residues. Germline CDR1 and CDR2: LNHDA and SQIVND (reference sequence). V lost 6 bases, J lost 0 bases, and 3 bases stayed unmatched. The CDR3 here is CASRRQGSTDTQYF. Incomplete CDR3 DNA: TGTGCCAGTAGAAGACAGGGCAGCACAGATACG.

This clone has a count of ten or more. From the germline J gene comes the end of the CDR3, since the read stops 3 residues before it. The V and J genes are TRBV19 and TRBJ1-1; D is unclear. V lost 4 bases, J lost 3 bases, and 6 bases lay in between. Per germline, CDR1 LNHDA and CDR2 SQIVND (reference sequence). This CDR3 comprises 12 residues. Partial CDR3 DNA: TGTGCCAGTAGTAAAGGGTACACTGAA. This encodes CASSKGYTE. The full-length CDR3 reads as CASSKGYTEAFF.

This clone came up many times. The read terminates 3 residues before the CDR3 end, so the remaining end is supplied by the germline J gene. This rearrangement joins TRBV11-2 to TRBJ2-5, with a weak D call TRBD2 (6 bases). The CDR3 is made up of 14 amino acids. Per the germline V gene, CDR1 is SGHAT and CDR2 is FQNNGV. Trimming took off 7 bases at V and 1 base at J, with 13 bases between the two ends. CDR3 DNA, as far as it was read: TGTGCCAGCAAATTAGCGGAAACCCAAGAGACC. The encoded protein is CASKLAETQET. The complete CDR3 reads CASKLAETQETQYF.

This clone showed up many times. The read ends 3 residues shy of where the CDR3 ends; the end is completed using the germline J gene. This chain links TRBV2 with TRBJ1-1, with 8 bases lining up with TRBD1. The J segment lost 0 bases and the V segment lost 3 bases, leaving 6 bases of the junction unmatched. Per the germline V gene, CDR1 is SNHLY and CDR2 is FYNNEI. CDR3 length: 16 residues. Partial CDR3 DNA: TGTGCCAGCAGTGATTCTAGGACAGGGATGAACACTGAA. Translated: CASSDSRTGMNTE. The full CDR3 sequence reads CASSDSRTGMNTEAFF.

This clone was counted many times. The read terminates 3 residues before the CDR3 end, so the remaining end is supplied by the germline J gene. The genes are TRBV2 and TRBJ1-4; D is ambiguous. Trimming shortened V by 7 bases and J by 5 bases, and 14 bases separated the two germline ends. The CDR3 has 14 residues. Germline V CDR1 and CDR2: SNHLY, FYNNEI. Partial CDR3 DNA: TGTGCCAGCAATCCAGGACGCGGGAATGAAAAA. This codes for CASNPGRGNEK. The complete CDR3 sequence is CASNPGRGNEKLFF.

This clone was seen more than once but under ten times. Read sequence stops 3 residues before the CDR3 end, and the germline J gene provides the missing end. The rearrangement uses TRBV5-1 and TRBJ2-7, with 8 bases lining up with TRBD2. The germline V gene has CDR1 SGHRS and CDR2 YFSETQ. Trimming cost V 3 bases and J 5 bases; bases outside gene matches: 7. This CDR3 is built from 14 residues. CDR3 bases read: TGCGCCAGCAGCTCTGGGACTAGTATAGACGAG. Translated: CASSSGTSIDE. The full CDR3 is CASSSGTSIDEQYF.

This clone showed up many times. The CDR3 end lies 3 residues beyond the end of the read and is filled in from the germline J gene. The chain combines TRBV7-9 with TRBJ1-5; the D gene is possibly TRBD1 (5 bases). Deletions cut 5 bases from V and 3 bases from J, with 8 bases between. The CDR3 spans 13 residues. CDR1 and CDR2 from the germline V gene are SEHNR and FQNEAQ (reference sequence). The CDR3 here is CASSQGYNQPQHF. The sequenced part of the CDR3 DNA is TGTGCCAGCAGCCAGGGTTACAATCAGCCC.

This clone was seen repeatedly, ten times or more. The CDR3 extends 3 residues past the end of the read, so its final part is completed from the germline J gene. The chain joins TRBV2 to TRBJ1-5; D remains ambiguous. With 5 bases removed from V and 4 bases from J, the gap between germline ends came to 12 bases. Germline lookup yields CDR1 SNHLY and CDR2 FYNNEI. The CDR3 is 14 amino acids. The DNA read from the CDR3 is TGTGCCAGCAGTACAATGACGGGGAATCAGCCC. This sequence encodes CASSTMTGNQP. The CDR3 in its entirety is CASSTMTGNQPQHF.

This clone was observed many times. With the read ending 3 residues before the CDR3 end, the germline J gene is used to fill in that end. V usage is TRBV7-2 and J usage is TRBJ2-7; D might be TRBD2 (6 bases). The CDR3 runs to 15 residues. Germline CDR1 SGHTA, CDR2 FQGNSA. Trimming took 3 bases from V and 0 from J, leaving 12 bases between them. The CDR3 DNA, read in part, is TGTGCCAGCAGCTTGTGGCGGGAACCCTCCTACGAG. Amino acid sequence: CASSLWREPSYE. The complete CDR3 protein is CASSLWREPSYEQYF.

This clone was counted at least ten times. The read falls 3 residues short of the CDR3 end, and the missing part is taken from the germline J gene. This rearrangement joins TRBV18 to TRBJ2-3, with D possibly matching TRBD1 (6 bases). CDR3 size: 14 residues. The germline CDR1 and CDR2 sequences are KGHSH and LQKENI. Partial CDR3 DNA: TGTGCCAGCTCACCCGGGACATTAACATTGTCG. This translates into CASSPGTLTLS. The whole CDR3 sequence is CASSPGTLTLSQYF. The full variable domain, in which reference TRBV18 and TRBJ2-3 provide the parts outside the CDR3, is NAGVMQNPRHLVRRRGQEARLRCSPMKGHSHVYWYRQLPEEGLKFMVYLQKENIIDESGMPKERFSAEFPKEGPSILRIQQVVRGDSAAYFCASSPGTLTLSQYFGPGTRLTVL.

The sample holds many counts of this clone. The sequenced fragment ends 3 residues before the CDR3 boundary, so the rest is inferred from the germline J gene. V usage is TRBV6-1 and J usage is TRBJ2-5, with D tentatively TRBD2 (6 bases). CDR3 length: 15 amino acids. V dropped 4 bases and J dropped 2 bases, with 14 bases sitting between them. The germline gives CDR1 MNHNS, CDR2 SASEGT. The chain's CDR3 is CASSGRLGNQETQYF. Incomplete CDR3 DNA: TGTGCCAGCAGTGGGAGACTAGGAAATCAAGAGACC.

This clone was observed at least ten times. The sequenced CDR3 bases are TGCGCCAGCAGCTTGAGCCCCGGGACAGGGACCTACGAG. This sequence encodes CASSLSPGTGTYE. Given in full, the CDR3 is CASSLSPGTGTYEQYF. The gene calls are TRBV5-1 and TRBJ2-7; 9 bases fit TRBD1. The read ends 3 residues early relative to the CDR3; the germline J gene fills the gap. The length of the CDR3 is 16 residues. The ends lost 1 base at V and 2 bases at J; junction bases unmatched: 7. Germline V CDR1 and CDR2: SGHRS, YFSETQ.

On this clone itself: The read gets to within 3 residues of the CDR3 end, and the germline J gene fills in the rest. The chain employs TRBV10-2 and TRBJ2-2; D uncertain. This CDR3 is 17 amino acids long. Trimming left V 10 bases short and J 0 bases short, with 21 bases between. Germline V gives CDR1 WSHSY, CDR2 SAAADI. The sequenced CDR3 bases are TGCGCCACCGAACAGCCCAATCTACAGACGAACACCGGGGAG. Residues: CATEQPNLQTNTGE. The whole CDR3 protein is CATEQPNLQTNTGELFF.

This clone was seen repeatedly, ten times or more. The read finishes 3 residues shy of the CDR3 end, and the germline J gene is used to complete it. The chain carries TRBV10-3 and TRBJ2-7; 8 bases fit TRBD1. The CDR3 loop spans 14 amino acids. After removal of 5 bases from V and 1 base from J, the junction contained 4 bases not matched to a gene. The germline CDR1 and CDR2 sequences are ENHRY and SYGVKD. The DNA read from the CDR3 is TGTGCCATCAGTTCAGACAGGGGTTCCTACGAG. Amino acid sequence: CAISSDRGSYE. The full CDR3 protein is CAISSDRGSYEQYF.

This clone has ten or more counts. The read ends 3 residues shy of where the CDR3 ends; the end is completed using the germline J gene. The chain recombines TRBV7-3 with TRBJ2-1; unclear D gene. The germline CDR1 and CDR2 sequences are SGHTA and FQGTGA. The CDR3 has 15 amino acids. V lost 7 bases to trimming and J lost 1 base, with 14 bases between them. The DNA read from the CDR3 is TGTGCCAGCACCCCAACTCCGAGATCCTACAATGAG. Its translation: CASTPTPRSYNE. The whole CDR3 is CASTPTPRSYNEQFF.

This clone was seen a few times. The missing CDR3 end, 3 residues past where the read stops, is filled in from the germline J gene. The gene calls are TRBV25-1 and TRBJ2-2, with 7 bases lining up with TRBD2. The CDR3 extends over 12 amino acids. CDR1 is MGHDK, CDR2 SYGVNS, per germline. Trimming took 6 bases from V and 6 from J; bases not matched to a gene: 1. The CDR3 sequence is CASRTSAGELFF. CDR3 DNA, as far as it was read: TGTGCCAGCAGAACTAGCGCCGGGGAG.

This clone was seen ten or more times. The read comes to an end 3 residues before the CDR3 does, leaving the germline J gene to fill in the end. V gene TRBV6-1 combines with J gene TRBJ1-5; D possibly corresponds to TRBD1 (6 bases). The CDR3 is made up of 18 amino acids. Germline-derived CDR1 and CDR2 are MNHNS and SASEGT. With 2 bases removed from V and 3 bases from J, the gap between germline ends came to 20 bases. Incomplete CDR3 DNA: TGTGCCAGCAGTGAATCGTTGCCCGCAGGGGTGATCAATCAGCCC. It is translated as CASSESLPAGVINQP. The entire CDR3 sequence reads CASSESLPAGVINQPQHF.